The TCR beta chain under discussion was sequenced for a study of control samples from healthy donors and cancer patients (dated by TCRdb to about 2020). The sample holds a few counts of this clone. Its antigen specificity is not known. Base qualities are not at hand, and no much larger clone is one base apart. Receptors were amplified or captured by the immunoSEQ multiplex PCR assay. TCRdb took over this immuneACCESS table, retaining in-frame rearrangements with V and J assigned. Such tables are incomplete; in checked studies, under half of the missing clones stem from an unresolved V gene, and the remainder is unexplained. The sample yields tens of thousands of clones; approximately 94% were counted once. Around 0.78% of the sample lies in the top ten. The receptor was isolated from a young man with colorectal cancer. Input material: PBMCs.

The CDR3 in this case is CASSLPGMYGYTF. The DNA is TGTGCCAGCAGCTTACCAGGGATGTATGGCTACACCTTC. The sequence links TRBV13 to TRBJ1-2, with a tentative D gene TRBD1 over 5 matching bases. In the germline V gene (reference sequence), CDR1 corresponds to PRHDT and CDR2 to FYEKMQ. The V and J ends are trimmed by 2 bases and 5 bases, leaving 9 bases between them. Measured from the cysteine to the phenylalanine, the CDR3 is 13 residues long. Only the CDR3 portion is preserved as DNA: 39 bases, with reading frame beginning at the first base.